This T cell receptor (beta chain) was obtained from a study of cytomegalovirus exposure and HLA in healthy donors. Clones were read by immunoSEQ multiplex PCR, and TCRdb kept only the in-frame ones, dropping some. This sample has about 130,000 clones; roughly 89% occur once, and the top ten carry approximately 1.1%. A word on this clone: As yet, its antigen is unknown.

General study results and limits: Specific recognition of CMV antigens was confirmed in vitro for three chains (all CMV-associated). Overall, approximately 150 TCR beta chains were annotated as cytomegalovirus-associated. Reports showed the classifier diagnosing cytomegalovirus status with high specificity and sensitivity.

The donors formed part of the approximately 120-subject validation cohort, distinct from the roughly 700-subject first cohort. This CDR3 has 15 amino acids. CDR1 MNHEY and CDR2 SVGAGI come from the germline V gene. V was shortened by 5 bases and J by 0 bases, with 13 bases between the two germline ends. This clonotype originated in a woman aged 18-35 years in good health and CMV-seronegative. Source material: PBMCs. This chain links TRBV6-5 with TRBJ1-2; no definite D call. This CDR3 is CASSRRQTTNYGYTF. As DNA, the CDR3 is TGTGCCAGCAGTCGACGTCAGACAACTAACTATGGCTACACCTTC.